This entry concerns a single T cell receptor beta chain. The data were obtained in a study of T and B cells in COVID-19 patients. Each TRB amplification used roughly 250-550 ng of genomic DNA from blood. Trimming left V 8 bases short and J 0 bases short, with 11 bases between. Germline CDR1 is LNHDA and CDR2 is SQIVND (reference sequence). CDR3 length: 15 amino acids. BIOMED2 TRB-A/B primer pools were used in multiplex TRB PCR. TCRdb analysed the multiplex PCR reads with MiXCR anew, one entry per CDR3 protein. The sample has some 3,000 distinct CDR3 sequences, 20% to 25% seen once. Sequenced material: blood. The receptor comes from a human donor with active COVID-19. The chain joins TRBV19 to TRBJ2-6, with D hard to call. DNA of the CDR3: TGTGCCAGTTTGACCGTTTACTCTGGGGCCAACGTCCTGACTTTC. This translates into CASLTVYSGANVLTF.